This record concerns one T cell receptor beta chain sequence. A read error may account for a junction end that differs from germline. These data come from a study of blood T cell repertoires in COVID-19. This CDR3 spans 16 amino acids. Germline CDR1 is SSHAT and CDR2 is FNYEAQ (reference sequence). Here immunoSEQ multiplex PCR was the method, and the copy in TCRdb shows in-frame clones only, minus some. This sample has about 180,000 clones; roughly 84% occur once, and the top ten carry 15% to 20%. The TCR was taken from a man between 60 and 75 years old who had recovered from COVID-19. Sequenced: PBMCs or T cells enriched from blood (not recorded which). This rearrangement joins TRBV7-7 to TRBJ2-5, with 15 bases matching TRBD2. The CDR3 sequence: CASSPGLAGGRETQYF. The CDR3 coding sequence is TGTGCTAGCAGCCCCGGACTAGCGGGAGGGCGCGAGACCCAGTACTTC. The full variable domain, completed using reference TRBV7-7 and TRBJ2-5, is GAGVSQSPRYKVTKRGQDVTLRCDPISSHATLYWYQQALGQGPEFLTYFNYEAQPDKSGLPSDRFSAERPEGSISTLTIQRTEQRDSAMYRCASSPGLAGGRETQYFGPGTRLLVL.